This is a list of T cell receptor beta chains from one sample in a study of cytomegalovirus exposure and HLA in healthy donors. Sequencing was performed with immunoSEQ multiplex PCR; in TCRdb, only in-frame clones are kept and a portion is missing. This table holds over 120,000 clones, 9.7% found once. Sequenced material: PBMCs. All receptors come from a man aged 45-65 years in good health and CMV-seronegative. Both conserved end residues are part of each CDR3. A D gene is named only where the DNA matches it firmly. Clone size, where shown, is once, few, many, or a class for clones that have expanded.

v_gene	j_gene	d_gene	abundance	CDR3nt	CDR3aa
TRBV28	TRBJ2-3	TRBD2	few	TGTGCCAGCAGCTCGAGATTCGAGCGGGGATTCACAGATACGCAGTATTTT	CASSSRFERGFTDTQYF
TRBV11-3	TRBJ2-2	TRBD1	.	TGTGCCAGCAGCTTAGACGGGACAGGACGGCTGTTTTTT	CASSLDGTGRLFF
TRBV6-1	TRBJ1-2	.	.	TGTGCCAGCAGTTCCAGCTCGCAGGGGCGCTATGGCTACACCTTC	CASSSSSQGRYGYTF
TRBV9	TRBJ2-2	.	few	TGTGCCAGCAGCGTAGGGACAGTCACCGGGGAGCTGTTTTTT	CASSVGTVTGELFF
TRBV6-1	TRBJ2-1	.	few	TGTGCCAGCAGTGAAAGTTGGACCGGAGGTGAGCAGTTCTTC	CASSESWTGGEQFF
TRBV10-3	TRBJ2-5	.	few	TGTGCCATCAGTGAGCCGGGCCGGGAGCAGTACTTC	CAISEPGREQYF
TRBV9	TRBJ1-1	.	.	TGTGCCAGCAGCGGCGACAGCCAAACCACTGAAGCTTTCTTT	CASSGDSQTTEAFF
TRBV2	TRBJ2-7	.	.	TGTGCCAGCAGCGCTAACAGGGCTCGTGGGCACGAGCAGTACTTC	CASSANRARGHEQYF
TRBV19	TRBJ2-1	TRBD2	.	TGTGCCAGTAGTAATAGCGGGAGTTTTAATGAGCAGTTCTTC	CASSNSGSFNEQFF
TRBV6-6	TRBJ1-3	.	few	TGTGCCAGCAGTTATGAGGGACTCGGGCGGAACACCATATATTTT	CASSYEGLGRNTIYF
TRBV28	TRBJ2-1	.	.	TGTGCCAGCAGGGGGCCGAATGAGCAGTTCTTC	CASRGPNEQFF
TRBV19	TRBJ2-2	.	.	TGTGCCAGTAGTACATACAATACCGGGGAGCTGTTTTTT	CASSTYNTGELFF
TRBV5-4	TRBJ1-1	TRBD1	.	TGTGCCAGCAGCTTTGGCCAGGGGGCGGCGAACACTGAAGCTTTCTTT	CASSFGQGAANTEAFF
TRBV15	TRBJ2-7	.	.	TGTGCCACCAGCAGAGATCCGGGCTACGAGCAGTACTTC	CATSRDPGYEQYF
TRBV19	TRBJ2-3	TRBD2	.	TGTGCCAGTAGTATAGGGGGCTCAGCGGGAGGACTAACAGATACGCAGTATTTT	CASSIGGSAGGLTDTQYF
TRBV28	TRBJ1-2	.	few	TGTGCCAGCAGCTTAAGTTCAGCGGGGCGGAACTATGGCTACACCTTC	CASSLSSAGRNYGYTF
TRBV6-1	TRBJ2-3	TRBD1	.	TGTGCCAGCAGTGAAGACAGGGGGCAAACAGATACGCAGTATTTT	CASSEDRGQTDTQYF
TRBV6-5	TRBJ1-2	.	.	TGTGCCAGCAGTTACTCGACGGGGAGTAGCTATGGCTACACCTTC	CASSYSTGSSYGYTF
TRBV9	TRBJ2-6	.	once	TGTGCCAGCAGCGTAGTGGCAGGCAGCTCTGGGGCCAACGTCCTGACTTTC	CASSVVAGSSGANVLTF
TRBV20-1	TRBJ2-1	.	.	TGCAGTGCTAGGCCGAGCAATGAGCAGTTCTTC	CSARPSNEQFF
TRBV14	TRBJ1-2	.	few	TGTGCCAGCAGCCGGGGGCTTCAGGGCTACACCTTC	CASSRGLQGYTF
TRBV6-1	TRBJ1-1	.	few	TGTGCCAGCAGTGGCCGCCAGGAGGTCACTGAAGCTTTCTTT	CASSGRQEVTEAFF
TRBV9	TRBJ2-7	TRBD2	.	TGTGCCAGCAGCGTAGCTCTAGCGGCCGAGCAGTACTTC	CASSVALAAEQYF
TRBV2	TRBJ1-1	TRBD1	few	TGTGCCAGCAGCCCGGACAGGGGCTTAGCTTTCTTT	CASSPDRGLAFF
TRBV30	TRBJ2-7	.	few	TGTGCCTGGAGTGCAGGGGGGAATTCCTACGAGCAGTACTTC	CAWSAGGNSYEQYF
TRBV11-2	TRBJ2-3	TRBD2	few	TGTGCCAGCAGCCTCAGCGGGACCCTCACAGATACGCAGTATTTT	CASSLSGTLTDTQYF
TRBV2	TRBJ2-7	TRBD2	.	TGTGCCAGCAGTGATGAGCGGGGGCCCGACGAGCAGTACTTC	CASSDERGPDEQYF
TRBV7-9	TRBJ1-4	.	few	TGTGCCAGCAGCCTCACCCGATACGGGGGGGTTGAAAAACTGTTTTTT	CASSLTRYGGVEKLFF
TRBV9	TRBJ2-7	.	.	TGTGCCAGCAGCGTAGGGCCGGATCGGGGCTACGAGCAGTACTTC	CASSVGPDRGYEQYF
TRBV29-1	TRBJ1-6	TRBD1	few	TGCAGCGTGAGACAGGGGGCGGGTTCACCCCTCCACTTT	CSVRQGAGSPLHF
TRBV14	TRBJ2-2	.	.	TGTGCCAGCAGCCAACAGGGGTACGGGGAGCTGTTTTTT	CASSQQGYGELFF
TRBV5-1	TRBJ1-2	.	.	TGCGCCAGCAGCTTGGTAGGGGCTGATGGCTACACCTTC	CASSLVGADGYTF
TRBV4-1	TRBJ1-5	.	few	TGCGCCAGCAGCCAAGGAAAAGGGCGGGAGCCCCAGCATTTT	CASSQGKGREPQHF
TRBV4-2	TRBJ2-6	.	few	TGTGCCAGCAGCCAAGGATTGCTATCGGGGAGTTGGGGTTCTGGGGCCAACGTCCTGACTTTC	CASSQGLLSGSWGSGANVLTF
TRBV25-1	TRBJ2-6	.	few	TGTGCCAGCAGTGAACCCGGCAGGGTGAGCTCTGGGGCCAACGTCCTGACTTTC	CASSEPGRVSSGANVLTF
TRBV7-2	TRBJ2-3	TRBD2	.	TGTGCCAGCGAGCGGGGGGGCACTGCAGATACGCAGTATTTT	CASERGGTADTQYF
TRBV30	TRBJ2-7	.	few	TGTGCCTGGACGCCTGACAGGCCCCGAGAGCAGTACTTC	CAWTPDRPREQYF
TRBV14	TRBJ2-1	.	.	TGTGCCAGCAGTTTTGAGGGGAGGGAGCAGTTCTTC	CASSFEGREQFF
TRBV10-3	TRBJ1-5	.	.	TGTGCCATCAGTGAGTCAGGGGGCAATCAGCCCCAGCATTTT	CAISESGGNQPQHF
TRBV30	TRBJ1-2	.	few	TGTGCCTGGAGGAATCCAGGGGCCGGTGGCTACACCTTC	CAWRNPGAGGYTF
TRBV30	TRBJ2-5	TRBD2	few	TGTGCCTGGATCGGGGGGGGGAACCAAGAGACCCAGTACTTC	CAWIGGGNQETQYF
TRBV5-6	TRBJ2-1	.	.	TGTGCCAGCAGCGCTGTTCGTTCGGGAGTCCCCGGCGGTGAGCAGTTCTTC	CASSAVRSGVPGGEQFF
TRBV2	TRBJ2-5	.	.	TGTGCCAGCAGTGTAGCAGCGGAGGGGGAGACCCAGTACTTC	CASSVAAEGETQYF
TRBV29-1	TRBJ1-4	.	.	TGCAGCGTCGAAACAGGGACAACTAATGAAAAACTGTTTTTT	CSVETGTTNEKLFF
TRBV25-1	TRBJ1-2	TRBD1	few	TGTGCCAGCAAGGCAGGGGGCGCGGGCTATGGCTACACCTTC	CASKAGGAGYGYTF
TRBV5-6	TRBJ1-4	.	few	TGTGCCAGCAGCTTTGGGGCAGGGGATGAAAAACTGTTTTTT	CASSFGAGDEKLFF
TRBV4-1	TRBJ2-1	TRBD1	.	TGCGCCAGCAGTCCGGGACAGGGGACCTACAATGAGCAGTTCTTC	CASSPGQGTYNEQFF